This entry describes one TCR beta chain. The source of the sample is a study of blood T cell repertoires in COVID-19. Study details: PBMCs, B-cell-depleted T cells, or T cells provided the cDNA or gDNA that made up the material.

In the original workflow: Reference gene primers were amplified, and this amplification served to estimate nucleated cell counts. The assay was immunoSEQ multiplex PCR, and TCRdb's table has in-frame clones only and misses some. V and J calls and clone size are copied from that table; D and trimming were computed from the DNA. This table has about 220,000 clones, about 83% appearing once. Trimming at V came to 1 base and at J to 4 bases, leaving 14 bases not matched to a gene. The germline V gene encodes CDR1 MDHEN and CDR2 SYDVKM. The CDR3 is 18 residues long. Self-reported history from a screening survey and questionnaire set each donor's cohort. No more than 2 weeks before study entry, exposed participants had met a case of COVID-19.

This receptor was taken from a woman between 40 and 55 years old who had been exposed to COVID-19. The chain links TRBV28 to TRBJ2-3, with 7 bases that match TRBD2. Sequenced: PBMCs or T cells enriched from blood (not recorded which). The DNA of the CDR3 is TGTGCCAGCAGTTTATCGGGGGGATCGGGCTACGGAGCAGATACGCAGTATTTT. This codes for CASSLSGGSGYGADTQYF.